This TCR beta chain was documented in a study of blood T cell repertoires in COVID-19. Study background: Samples of COVID-19 (acute and convalescent) were obtained from the United States, Italy and Spain.

The germline V gene has CDR1 SGHRS and CDR2 YFSETQ. The CDR3 has 18 residues. V was trimmed by 7 bases and J by 1 base, leaving 26 bases between them. As originally analysed: From reference gene primer amplification, estimates of nucleated cell counts were derived. The table came from immunoSEQ multiplex PCR; TCRdb's copy has only in-frame clones and leaves some out. The V and J calls and clone size are taken from that table; D and trimming were inferred from the DNA. The top ten hold roughly 5.7% of the sample, which has roughly 170,000 clones, around 85% seen once. In its sample, this clone was seen a few times.

Material for sequencing was PBMCs or T cells enriched from blood (not recorded which). This chain joins TRBV5-1 and TRBJ1-2; weak D call: TRBD1 (6 bases). This sequence was found in a woman aged 35 to 49 with acute COVID-19. The CDR3 reads CASSPDLGQSIYNYGYTF. DNA of the CDR3: TGCGCCAGCTCTCCGGACCTGGGACAATCAATATATAACTATGGCTACACCTTC.